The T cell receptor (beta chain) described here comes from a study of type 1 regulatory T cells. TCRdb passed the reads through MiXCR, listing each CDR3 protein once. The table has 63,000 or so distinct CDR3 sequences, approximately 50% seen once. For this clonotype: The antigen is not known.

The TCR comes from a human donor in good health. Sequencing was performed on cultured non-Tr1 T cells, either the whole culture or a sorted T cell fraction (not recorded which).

CDR3 bases: TGTGCCAGCAGCTTTCGTCAGGGTTACGCTGGGGCCAACGTCCTGACTTTC. Protein sequence: CASSFRQGYAGANVLTF. V gene TRBV7-9 combines with J gene TRBJ2-6, with TRBD1 as a possible D gene (5 bases). Germline assignment: CDR1 SEHNR and CDR2 FQNEAQ (reference sequence). CDR3 size: 17 residues. Between the trimmed V and J ends, which lost 3 bases and 2 bases, there was a span of 14 bases.